Listed here are 8 T cell receptor beta chains from one sample, sequenced in a study of T cell responses to AZD1222 COVID-19 vaccine. The protocol was immunoSEQ multiplex PCR, while the TCRdb copy is restricted to in-frame clones and leaves out a portion. The data contain fewer than 150,000 clones, approximately 86% of them singletons. Here the sequenced sample was peripheral blood, taken on day 0 of AZD1222 vaccination. The source of these receptors is an adult in good health.

The chain carries TRBV5-1 and TRBJ1-6; maybe TRBD1 (6 bases). The CDR3 is 19 residues long. CDR1 is SGHRS and CDR2 is YFSETQ in the germline V gene. V lost 0 bases and J lost 0, with 16 bases in between. The CDR3 nucleotides read TGCGCCAGCAGCTTGGATTGGGTGACAGGAGTCTCCTATAATTCACCCCTCCACTTT. Encoded protein: CASSLDWVTGVSYNSPLHF.

This clone showed up just a few times. V usage is TRBV3-1 (or the pseudogene TRBV3-2) and J usage is TRBJ2-7; weak D call: TRBD1 (6 bases). V gave up 0 bases and J gave up 4 bases, with 13 bases separating them. Germline values: CDR1 LGHDT, CDR2 YNNKEL (reference sequence). The CDR3 has 15 residues. The CDR3 is CASSQDPQGFYEQYF. CDR3 in DNA: TGTGCCAGCAGCCAAGATCCCCAGGGGTTTTACGAGCAGTACTTC.

The V call is TRBV9, the J call TRBJ1-4; 9 positions match TRBD1. The CDR3 length is 16 residues. Germline V gene sequence: CDR1 SGDLS, CDR2 YYNGEE. V was clipped by 4 bases and J by 1 base; unmatched bases: 5. The CDR3 DNA reads TGTGCCAGCAGCCCCGGGACAGGGCGAACTAATGAAAAACTGTTTTTT. It specifies CASSPGTGRTNEKLFF. Looking up the rest from reference TRBV9 and TRBJ1-4 gives the full variable domain: DSGVTQTPKHLITATGQRVTLRCSPRSGDLSVYWYQQSLDQGLQFLIQYYNGEERAKGNILERFSAQQFPDLHSELNLSSLELGDSALYFCASSPGTGRTNEKLFFGSGTQLSVL.

The chain has TRBV19 and TRBJ1-2; TRBD1 might be the D (5 bases). V was shortened by 1 base and J by 8 bases, with 14 bases between the two germline ends. The CDR3 contains 14 residues. Germline-derived CDR1 and CDR2 are LNHDA and SQIVND (reference sequence). The CDR3 loop is CASSIGGALVGYTF. The CDR3 DNA sequence: TGTGCCAGTAGTATAGGCGGGGCTCTGGTCGGCTACACCTTC. The entire variable domain, with the rest obtained from reference TRBV19 and TRBJ1-2, is as follows: DGGITQSPKYLFRKEGQNVTLSCEQNLNHDAMYWYRQDPGQGLRLIYYSQIVNDFQKGDIAEGYSVSREKKESFPLTVTSAQKNPTAFYLCASSIGGALVGYTFGSGTRLTVV.

This rearrangement joins TRBV5-4 to TRBJ1-2, with 7 bases matching TRBD1. Germline trimming cut 0 bases from V and 5 bases from J; bases unmatched to any gene: 4. CDR3 length: 14 residues. The V gene's germline CDR1 is SGHNT and CDR2 YYREEE (reference sequence). This CDR3 is CASSLEGAFYGYTF. The CDR3 DNA follows: TGTGCCAGCAGCTTGGAGGGGGCTTTTTATGGCTACACCTTC.

This clone was counted a few times. The chain carries TRBV6-5 and TRBJ1-1; no clear D. This CDR3 contains 13 residues. V lost 0 bases, J lost 3 bases, and 5 bases lay in between. Germline V gene sequence: CDR1 MNHEY, CDR2 SVGAGI. The CDR3 spells CASSYSRDTEAFF. The DNA for the CDR3 is TGTGCCAGCAGTTACTCGAGGGACACTGAAGCTTTCTTT.

The rearrangement links TRBV15 to TRBJ1-6; 8 nucleotides line up with TRBD1. This CDR3 comprises 16 residues. Germline CDR1 reads LNHNV; CDR2 reads YYDKDF (reference sequence). Germline trimming cut 0 bases from V and 10 bases from J; bases unmatched to any gene: 8. The CDR3 region has the DNA TGTGCCACCAGCAGAGATGGTGGGACAGGCCTCTCACCCCTCCACTTT. As protein: CATSRDGGTGLSPLHF.

V usage is TRBV12-2 and J usage is TRBJ2-3; the listed D gene, TRBD2, was not tested against the DNA. TRBV12-2 is an annotated pseudogene. This CDR3 contains 12 residues. This chain's CDR3 is CASRLCPDTQYF. For the CDR3, the DNA is TGTGCAAGTCGCTTATGTCCTGATACGCAGTATTTT.